Sequencing of this TCR beta chain was carried out in a study of cytomegalovirus exposure and HLA in healthy donors. This CDR3 is built from 15 residues. Trimming at V came to 5 bases and at J to 0 bases, leaving 6 bases not matched to a gene. Germline CDR1 SGHVS, CDR2 FNYEAQ. Only in-frame clones appear in the TCRdb table, and some are missing; sequencing was by immunoSEQ multiplex PCR. The sample lists roughly 68,000 clones; around 96% were seen once. Sequenced: PBMCs. The TCR was taken from a woman under 30 in good health and CMV-seropositive. V is TRBV7-6 and J is TRBJ2-7; 8 bases fit TRBD1. CDR3 loop: CASSPGQGLSYEQYF. CDR3 nucleotides: TGTGCCAGCAGCCCAGGACAGGGCCTCTCCTACGAGCAGTACTTC.